This TCR beta chain was found in a study of blood T cell repertoires in COVID-19. Profiled with immunoSEQ multiplex PCR; TCRdb holds only in-frame clones, not every one. The sample has roughly 500,000 clones, roughly 90% seen once. V was cut by 0 bases and J by 2 bases, with 11 bases left in between. The CDR3 is made up of 15 amino acids. Germline V gene lookup returns CDR1 LGHNA and CDR2 YSLEER. The TCR originated in a woman aged 40 to 50 who had recovered from COVID-19. V is TRBV4-3 and J is TRBJ2-7; D unclear. The source material was PBMCs or T cells enriched from blood (not recorded which). CDR3 in amino acids: CASSQDSGFTYEQYF. DNA of the CDR3: TGCGCCAGCAGCCAAGACTCCGGGTTTACCTACGAGCAGTACTTC.